This is a list of T cell receptor beta chains from one sample in a study of shared clonotypes between healthy human individuals. TCRdb's table, derived via immunoSEQ multiplex PCR, lists solely in-frame clones and lacks some. The sample holds over 2,000,000 clones, around 93% seen once. Sequencing was done on a sample of naive CD8+ T cells from PBMCs. Receptors were obtained from a young man in good health. Some clones in this sample may be carry-over from other donors' samples. CDR3s include the opening cysteine and the closing phenylalanine or tryptophan. The order of the fields is V gene, J gene, CDR3 protein.

TRBV7-9	TRBJ2-1	CASSFEREGYNEQFF
TRBV4-1	TRBJ2-1	CASSQGGLAGGTSYNEQFF
TRBV6-5	TRBJ1-1	CASSYGVMNTEAFF
TRBV4-2	TRBJ2-1	CASGLVSYNEQFF
TRBV5-1	TRBJ1-1	CASSYKDYTGDTEAFF
TRBV4-3	TRBJ2-7	CASSQEWGSNDEQYF
TRBV28	TRBJ2-1	CASSLSVVRAGASYNEQFF
TRBV9	TRBJ2-3	CASSVVSTGALDTQYF
TRBV25-1	TRBJ1-3	CASTQGNTIYF
TRBV4-3	TRBJ2-1	CASSPSGTHLGGNEQFF
TRBV19	TRBJ2-7	CASSMERGTGPLQQYF
TRBV5-6	TRBJ2-1	CASSFRDLQFF
TRBV6-6	TRBJ1-1	CASSYVNTEAFF
TRBV7-8	TRBJ2-1	CASSFFIGPGTGRINEQFF
TRBV6-5	TRBJ2-7	CASSRGVRDYEQYF
TRBV28	TRBJ1-1	CASRRVGTQRNTEAFF
TRBV10-3	TRBJ1-4	CAISGRGIDEKLFF
TRBV27	TRBJ2-7	CASKGGITVDEQYF
TRBV29-1	TRBJ2-1	CSVEFHYNEQFF
TRBV7-9	TRBJ1-2	CASGFVGDGYTF
TRBV10-3	TRBJ2-2	CAITQPQGNKYPGELFF
TRBV19	TRBJ2-7	CASSIAPGGEYEQYF
TRBV4-1	TRBJ2-7	CASSQAGQDWGWEQYF
TRBV5-6	TRBJ2-5	CASSLAGGRETQYF
TRBV2	TRBJ1-2	CASSERQGPHYGYTF
TRBV7-8	TRBJ1-1	CASSLGQGTNTEAFF
TRBV27	TRBJ2-7	CASSLSGGAGYYEQYF
TRBV2	TRBJ2-1	CASSEPSGLYNEQFF
TRBV29-1	TRBJ1-1	CSVAGGTSEAFF
TRBV9	TRBJ1-1	CASSVGRVTEAFF
TRBV4-3	TRBJ2-3	CASSPGGLERSWDTQYF
TRBV7-9	TRBJ1-3	CASEAWNTIYF
TRBV9	TRBJ1-5	CASSVGTVNQPQHF
TRBV6-1	TRBJ2-7	CASSEDRRVSYEQYF
TRBV29-1	TRBJ1-4	CSVTSRSGKLFF
TRBV27	TRBJ2-5	CASSLERGDQETQYF
TRBV28	TRBJ2-7	CASTPGVGNEQYF
TRBV30	TRBJ2-2	CAWSVRVGELFF
TRBV7-9	TRBJ2-2	CASSLEWLTGELFF
TRBV27	TRBJ2-6	CASSHQFHLRDRANVLTF
TRBV27	TRBJ1-3	CASSPTPWEGNTIYF
TRBV6-1	TRBJ2-7	CAAALLGTGSYEQYF
TRBV5-6	TRBJ2-7	CASSMRATAYEQYF
TRBV7-9	TRBJ2-1	CASSSTDRLAGIYNEQFF
TRBV10-3	TRBJ1-3	CAITGVSAGNTIYF
TRBV9	TRBJ1-2	CASSVGVNILYGYTF
TRBV7-6	TRBJ2-7	CASSPVGSTYEQYF
TRBV11-3	TRBJ2-7	CASSLDGTSGRAVEF
TRBV27	TRBJ2-7	CASSLRSSGTYEQYF
TRBV29-1	TRBJ2-7	CSVEEKGLAGGEQYF
TRBV14	TRBJ2-2	CASSQRDWGNTGELFF
TRBV6-5	TRBJ2-5	CASSAGLYQETQYF
TRBV13	TRBJ2-7	CASSLRDGSYEQYF
TRBV7-9	TRBJ2-3	CASSLVPHPDTQYF